This TCR beta chain was captured by sequencing in a study of T cell repertoires in cytomegalovirus infection. Whole-study context: CMV epitopes, recently identified HLA-C-restricted and well-studied HLA-B-restricted, were used. Shared public TCR beta signatures pointed to both CMV infection and a matching HLA type.

TCRdb analysed the reads with MiXCR anew, one entry per CDR3 protein. The data show 65,000 to 85,000 distinct CDR3 sequences, about 29% seen once. V lost 0 bases and J 3 bases, leaving 12 bases between the germline ends. The CDR3 sequence is 15 residues long. Germline loops: CDR1 MNHEY, CDR2 SVGEGT. As concerns this clonotype: Its antigen is still unknown.

Study results and limitations: Summed frequency of shared TCR beta families picked out CMV carriers who also had the relevant HLA. Predominance within the ex vivo response was attributable to HLA-C-restricted CMV-specific TCR beta clonotypes.

This sample comprised CD8+ T cells from cultured PBMCs, obtained from culture after CMV antigen stimulation. J is TRBJ2-7 and V is TRBV6-2 or TRBV6-3; D gene unclear. The source is a human donor in good health (CMV status not recorded). Some clones in this sample may be carry-over from other donors' samples. The CDR3 nucleotides read TGTGCCAGCAGTTACTCCCACCCACCGCTCTACGAGCAGTACTTC. The encoded protein is CASSYSHPPLYEQYF.